The next 13 T cell receptor beta chains were all read from a single sample in a study of identical twins (dated by TCRdb to the mid-2010s). The library was prepared using 5' RACE. The sequencing machine was an Illumina HiSeq 2000. Using fastp at Q25 and MiXCR, TCRdb reprocessed the public reads and kept productive beta chains. Entries that share a CDR3 protein sequence are merged under the most common genes and DNA. This sample lists roughly 630,000 distinct CDR3 sequences; less than 9% were detected once. The biggest ten clones account for around 1.6% of the sample. Another study also made use of these data, one on yellow fever vaccine responses in identical twins.

Sample: PBMCs. The receptors derive from a woman aged 18-29 years in good health.

This clonotype was counted at least ten times. This chain joins TRBV2 and TRBJ2-3; D might be TRBD1 (6 bases). The CDR3 is 14 residues long. Trimming cost V 4 bases and J 4 bases, with 12 bases left between them. Germline assignment: CDR1 SNHLY and CDR2 FYNNEI. The CDR3 loop is CASSVSQGSDTQYF. As DNA, the CDR3 is TGTGCCAGCAGTGTATCACAGGGTTCAGATACGCAGTATTTT.

Only a few counts were recorded for this clonotype. The chain is built from TRBV19 and TRBJ2-4, with TRBD2 matching 9 bases. Germline CDR1 and CDR2: LNHDA and SQIVND (reference sequence). The CDR3 has 15 amino acids. Trimming at V came to 3 bases and at J to 8 bases, leaving 8 bases not matched to a gene. The CDR3 loop reads CASSMTSLAGHIQYF. The CDR3 coding sequence is TGTGCCAGTAGTATGACCTCGCTAGCGGGACACATTCAGTACTTC.

This clonotype turned up a few times. Written as DNA, the CDR3 is TGTGCCAGCAGCCCTTACGGGACAGGGGGCTACGAGCAGTACTTC. Translating gives CASSPYGTGGYEQYF. This chain connects TRBV7-2 to TRBJ2-7, with TRBD1 matching 11 bases. V gave up 5 bases and J gave up 3 bases; unmatched junction bases: 6. Germline V CDR1 and CDR2: SGHTA, FQGNSA. The CDR3 has 15 residues.

The chain carries TRBV12-3 or TRBV12-4 and TRBJ1-2; possibly TRBD1 for D (5 bases). V was cut by 1 base and J by 7 bases, with 13 bases left in between. The CDR3 loop spans 14 amino acids. This CDR3 reads CASSLDGGSRGYTF. DNA for the CDR3: TGTGCCAGCAGTTTAGACGGGGGGTCCCGTGGCTACACCTTC.

The chain uses TRBV28 and TRBJ2-1, with a possible D match to TRBD1 (5 bases). V was pared by 6 bases and J by 3 bases, with 12 bases between. The CDR3 loop spans 14 amino acids. Germline V gene data show CDR1 as MDHEN and CDR2 as SYDVKM. In DNA form, the CDR3 reads TGTGCCAGCAGCGATGCTGACAGCTACAATGAGCAGTTCTTC. This encodes CASSDADSYNEQFF.

V and J are TRBV6-1 and TRBJ1-2, with TRBD1 matching 7 bases. The CDR3 contains 15 residues. Germline-derived CDR1 and CDR2 are MNHNS and SASEGT. Losses at the gene ends were 3 bases for V and 4 bases for J; bases not matched to a gene: 8. CDR3 loop: CASSDLGQKVYGYTF. DNA for the CDR3: TGTGCCAGCAGTGATCTGGGACAGAAAGTCTATGGCTACACCTTC.

This clonotype has ten or more counts. The gene calls are TRBV20-1 and TRBJ2-4, with D unclear. V lost 3 bases to trimming and J lost 0 bases, with 12 bases between them. Per the germline V gene, CDR1 is DFQATT and CDR2 is SNEGSKA (reference sequence). CDR3 length: 15 amino acids. In DNA, the CDR3 is TGCAGTGCTAGTCGTCCTCAACTAGCCAAAAACATTCAGTACTTC. Its protein is CSASRPQLAKNIQYF.

At least ten counts were recorded for this clonotype. The chain is built from TRBV6-1 and TRBJ2-1, with 16 positions matching TRBD2. CDR1 is MNHNS and CDR2 is SASEGT in the germline V gene. CDR3 length equals 18 residues. Germline trimming cut 5 bases from V and 9 bases from J; bases unmatched to any gene: 13. CDR3 nucleotide sequence: TGTGCCAGCAGTCCCGGTCGGGGACTAGCGGGGGGGCGGGGTGAGCAGTTCTTC. Encoded protein: CASSPGRGLAGGRGEQFF.

This clonotype has just a few counts. The chain is built from TRBV4-1 and TRBJ2-1; TRBD1 might be the D (6 bases). Germline V gene data show CDR1 as MGHRA and CDR2 as YSYEKL. V was pared by 3 bases and J by 10 bases, with 13 bases between. This CDR3 is built from 13 residues. CDR3 loop: CASSQSTGREQFF. The DNA for the CDR3 is TGCGCCAGCAGCCAGTCCACAGGGCGAGAGCAGTTCTTC.

The chain joins TRBV2 to TRBJ2-1, with 7 bases that match TRBD2. Germline V gene data show CDR1 as SNHLY and CDR2 as FYNNEI. Losses at the gene ends were 0 bases for V and 0 bases for J; bases not matched to a gene: 2. The CDR3 has 16 residues. CDR3 sequence reads: CASSEALAVSYNEQFF. The CDR3 nucleotides read TGTGCCAGCAGTGAAGCCCTAGCGGTCTCCTACAATGAGCAGTTCTTC.

This clonotype turned up a few times. The V gene is TRBV7-8, the J gene TRBJ1-2; D ambiguous. The V and J ends lost 6 bases and 4 bases respectively, with 21 bases between them. The CDR3 sequence is 16 residues long. Germline V gene data show CDR1 as SGHVS and CDR2 as FQNEAQ. CDR3 protein: CASRSTIPGLSYGYTF. The CDR3 nucleotides read TGTGCCAGCAGGTCTACAATCCCGGGCCTGAGCTATGGCTACACCTTC.

This clonotype was found a few times. The chain has TRBV7-9 and TRBJ2-5; 9 bases map to TRBD1. Germline CDR1 and CDR2: SEHNR and FQNEAQ (reference sequence). V shed 3 bases and J 5 bases; nucleotides not matched to a gene: 4. The CDR3 runs 14 residues. The CDR3 sequence is CASSFDRGMETQYF. The CDR3 nucleotides read TGTGCCAGCAGCTTCGACAGGGGGATGGAGACCCAGTACTTC.

The table lists this clonotype with a few counts. V gene TRBV28 combines with J gene TRBJ2-5; 8 nucleotides match TRBD2. The germline gives CDR1 MDHEN, CDR2 SYDVKM. The CDR3 has 15 amino acids. With V trimmed by 8 bases and J by 2 bases, 10 bases remained unmatched. As DNA, the CDR3 is TGTGCCAGCTCAGATCTAGCGGGTCCGCAAGAGACCCAGTACTTC. Amino acid sequence: CASSDLAGPQETQYF.